This T cell receptor beta chain derives from a study of T-cell reconstitution after alpha-beta-depleted transplantation in children. Study observations and caveats: One year post-transplant, T-cell counts and diversity were largely derived from T cells produced anew.

Per the germline V gene, CDR1 is DFQATT and CDR2 is SNEGSKA (reference sequence). V dropped 5 bases and J dropped 2; count of bases not matched to a gene: 11. The CDR3 contains 17 residues. During its preparation, the TCRbeta library received unique molecular identifiers. TCRdb reanalysed the PCR reads using MiXCR and keeps one entry per CDR3 protein. The table shows 200,000 to 250,000 distinct CDR3 sequences, with roughly 24% occurring only once. In this sample, this clonotype turned up many times. The antigen is undetermined. The sample in question was PBMCs, obtained before TCRalphabeta/CD19-depleted stem cell transplant. The rearrangement joins TRBV20-1 to TRBJ2-3, with 12 bases fitting TRBD2. The TCR originated in a girl aged 2 to 10 with Fanconi anemia, due to receive a stem cell transplant. Here the CDR3 reads CSAPPGLAGRYTDTQYF. The CDR3 DNA is TGCAGTGCTCCCCCAGGACTAGCGGGGCGATACACAGATACGCAGTATTTT.